The 18 T cell receptor beta chains given below trace back to one sample, sequenced in a study of T cells in Graves' hyperthyroidism and ophthalmopathy. Using RNA transcripts as the source, TCR beta CDR3 regions were amplified. Using the HTBI primer set, a first-round RT-PCR was run on the TCR CDR3. Each CDR3 protein is one row after TCRdb ran MiXCR on the multiplex PCR reads. The sample carries 450,000 to 650,000 distinct CDR3 sequences, less than 25% recorded once. Sequencing input: blood. Every receptor here comes from a man between 18 and 29 years old with Graves' hyperthyroidism.

This clonotype was detected ten times or more. The gene calls are TRBV11-2 and TRBJ2-5, with 8 positions matching TRBD2. The CDR3 totals 16 residues. Germline CDR1 is SGHAT and CDR2 is FQNNGV. V lost 3 bases and J lost 1; bases outside the gene matches: 7. The CDR3 DNA reads TGTGCCAGCAGCTTTTGGGATAGCGGGGTCCAAGAGACCCAGTACTTC. Translating it yields CASSFWDSGVQETQYF.

CDR3 protein: CASSSSSRPWTGLNSGNTIYF. The DNA for the CDR3 is TGCGCCAGCAGCTCTTCATCTCGTCCTTGGACAGGGTTAAATTCTGGAAACACCATATATTTT. V and J are TRBV5-1 and TRBJ1-3; 8 bases are shared with TRBD1. This CDR3 comprises 21 residues. Germline CDR1 is SGHRS and CDR2 is YFSETQ. V gave up 3 bases and J gave up 1 base; unmatched junction bases: 21.

This CDR3 is CASSQGQNLGEQYF. CDR3 in DNA: TGCGCCAGCAGCCAGGGACAGAATTTGGGGGAGCAGTACTTC. The V and J genes are TRBV4-1 and TRBJ2-7; TRBD1 aligns across 7 bases. The germline V gene has CDR1 MGHRA and CDR2 YSYEKL. The CDR3 sequence is 14 residues long. V trimming: 3 bases; J trimming: 7 bases; junction bases outside the gene matches: 9.

In this sample, this clonotype turned up a few times. The genes are TRBV4-1 and TRBJ1-2; D is ambiguous. V was shortened by 5 bases and J by 4 bases, with 23 bases between the two germline ends. In germline, CDR1 is MGHRA, CDR2 YSYEKL. This CDR3 has 17 amino acids. CDR3 DNA sequence: TGCGCCAGCAGCGACCAGGACGGGAGCTCTATTAGCTATGGCTACACCTTC. Its protein product is CASSDQDGSSISYGYTF.

This clonotype has a handful of counts. The gene calls are TRBV7-9 and TRBJ1-3, with unresolved D. Trimming left V 5 bases short and J 2 bases short, with 7 bases between. The CDR3 is made up of 13 amino acids. Germline V gene lookup returns CDR1 SEHNR and CDR2 FQNEAQ (reference sequence). Here the CDR3 DNA reads TGTGCCAGCAGCCGCCCCGCTGGAAACACCATATATTTT. Protein product: CASSRPAGNTIYF. The whole variable domain, filled in from reference TRBV7-9 and TRBJ1-3, reads DTGVSQNPRHKITKRGQNVTFRCDPISEHNRLYWYRQTLGQGPEFLTYFQNEAQLEKSRLLSDRFSAERPKGSFSTLEIQRTEQGDSAMYLCASSRPAGNTIYFGEGSWLTVV.

This clonotype appeared many times. The V gene is TRBV7-8, the J gene TRBJ2-5; D remains unclear. This CDR3 region has 13 residues. Germline V CDR1 and CDR2: SGHVS, FQNEAQ. With 3 bases removed from V and 4 bases from J, the gap between germline ends came to 9 bases. CDR3 region: CASSFDRAETQYF. The CDR3 DNA reads TGTGCCAGCAGCTTCGACCGTGCAGAGACCCAGTACTTC.

This clonotype was counted at least ten times. The chain employs TRBV12-3 or TRBV12-4 and TRBJ1-5, with D unresolved. The ends were cut back, 2 bases at V and 8 bases at J, with 7 bases in the middle. The CDR3 is 12 amino acids. The CDR3 bases are TGTGCCAGCAGTTTATGGGCAGAGCCCCAGCATTTT. Translation gives CASSLWAEPQHF.

There are many counts of this clonotype. The chain links TRBV12-3 or TRBV12-4 to TRBJ2-2; tentative D call: TRBD1 (6 bases). V lost 6 bases to trimming and J lost 0 bases, with 14 bases between them. The CDR3 is made up of 16 amino acids. In DNA, the CDR3 is TGTGCCAGCAGGATAACAGGGACGTCGAACACCGGGGAGCTGTTTTTT. Protein product: CASRITGTSNTGELFF.

This clonotype was detected many times. This chain joins TRBV28 and TRBJ2-7; either TRBD1 or TRBD2 may fit D (6 bases each). CDR1 is MDHEN, CDR2 SYDVKM, per germline. This CDR3 is 13 amino acids long. The V and J ends lost 9 bases and 4 bases respectively, with 16 bases between them. CDR3 DNA sequence: TGTGCCAGTGAATCCGGGGGCGGTTACGAGCAGTACTTC. It encodes CASESGGGYEQYF. Full variable domain (remainder filled in from reference TRBV28 and TRBJ2-7): DVKVTQSSRYLVKRTGEKVFLECVQDMDHENMFWYRQDPGLGLRLIYFSYDVKMKEKGDIPEGYSVSREKKERFSLILESASTNQTSMYLCASESGGGYEQYFGPGTRLTVT.

As regards this clonotype: The conserved phenylalanine or tryptophan normally closing the CDR3 is absent here, so this likely arose from a read error. The gene calls are TRBV28 and TRBJ1-2; tentatively, D is TRBD1 (6 bases). Trimming took 2 bases from V and 7 from J, leaving 20 bases between them. This CDR3 has 16 residues. Per germline, CDR1 MDHEN and CDR2 SYDVKM. The CDR3 DNA reads TGTGCCAGCAGTTTAAGCCACGGGGGGGGGCGAGGTGGCTACACCTTG. It encodes CASSLSHGGGRGGYTL.

This chain links TRBV25-1 with TRBJ2-7, with TRBD2 matching over 11 bases. Germline V CDR1 and CDR2: MGHDK, SYGVNS. The CDR3 has 20 residues. Unmatched junction bases numbered 21, after V lost 1 base and J lost 7 bases. The CDR3: CASSESRHSGRGRFGVEQYF. The CDR3 DNA is TGTGCCAGCAGTGAATCGCGCCATAGCGGGAGGGGCCGATTTGGGGTGGAGCAGTACTTC.

V gene TRBV12-3 or TRBV12-4 combines with J gene TRBJ2-5; D possibly uses TRBD1 or TRBD2 (6 bases each). The V and J ends lost 5 bases and 7 bases respectively, with 17 bases between them. CDR3 length: 14 amino acids. The CDR3 nucleotides are TGTGCCAGCAGTCCCTCGCGGGGCAGGGGGACCCAGTACTTC. It codes for CASSPSRGRGTQYF.

V gene TRBV5-1 combines with J gene TRBJ2-7; D uncertain. Germline V lookup: CDR1 SGHRS, CDR2 YFSETQ. V lost 6 bases to trimming and J lost 3 bases, with 13 bases between them. The CDR3 is 13 amino acids. For the CDR3, the DNA is TGCGCCAGCAAGGTGCAGCCCGACTACGAGCAGTACTTC. Translation gives CASKVQPDYEQYF.

This clonotype was seen once. The chain's CDR3 is CASSWGTAVNTEAFF. The CDR3 DNA reads TGTGCCAGCAGTTGGGGGACAGCTGTGAACACTGAAGCTTTCTTT. The rearrangement joins TRBV7-9 to TRBJ1-1, with 7 bases that match TRBD1. CDR1 is SEHNR, CDR2 FQNEAQ, per germline (reference sequence). This CDR3 has 15 residues. Germline trimming cut 6 bases from V and 0 bases from J; bases unmatched to any gene: 7.

With respect to this clonotype: One base away lies a much larger clone, so this may be a sequencing read error. The chain couples TRBV6-1 to TRBJ2-2; a possible D gene is TRBD2 (6 bases). The CDR3 is made up of 11 amino acids. Germline V gives CDR1 MNHNS, CDR2 SASEGT. As DNA, the CDR3 is TGTGCCACACTTGGGTTAGCGGAGCTGTTGTTT. Amino acid sequence: CATLGLAELLF.

There are many counts of this clonotype. The gene calls are TRBV28 and TRBJ1-1; tentative D call: TRBD1 (5 bases). Germline loops: CDR1 MDHEN, CDR2 SYDVKM. This CDR3 region has 13 residues. Trimming shortened V by 5 bases and J by 5 bases, and 12 bases separated the two germline ends. This CDR3 reads CASSPRGMTEAFF. The CDR3 DNA is TGTGCCAGCAGTCCTAGGGGAATGACTGAAGCTTTCTTT.

The chain carries TRBV4-1 and TRBJ2-7, with 7 nucleotides matching TRBD1. CDR3 length: 13 amino acids. V shed 2 bases and J 5 bases; nucleotides not matched to a gene: 3. From germline, CDR1 is MGHRA and CDR2 YSYEKL. CDR3 loop: CASSQSDRNEQYF. CDR3 nucleotide sequence: TGCGCCAGCAGCCAATCGGACAGGAACGAGCAGTACTTC.

This clonotype was counted many times. The chain couples TRBV29-1 to TRBJ1-1, with a tentative D call TRBD1 (5 bases). Germline CDR1 and CDR2: SQVTM and ANQGSEA. The CDR3 runs to 13 residues. Trimming shortened V by 2 bases and J by 1 base, and 8 bases separated the two germline ends. Here the CDR3 DNA reads TGCAGCGTTGAACCTACAGGGAACACTGAAGCTTTCTTT. This encodes CSVEPTGNTEAFF.